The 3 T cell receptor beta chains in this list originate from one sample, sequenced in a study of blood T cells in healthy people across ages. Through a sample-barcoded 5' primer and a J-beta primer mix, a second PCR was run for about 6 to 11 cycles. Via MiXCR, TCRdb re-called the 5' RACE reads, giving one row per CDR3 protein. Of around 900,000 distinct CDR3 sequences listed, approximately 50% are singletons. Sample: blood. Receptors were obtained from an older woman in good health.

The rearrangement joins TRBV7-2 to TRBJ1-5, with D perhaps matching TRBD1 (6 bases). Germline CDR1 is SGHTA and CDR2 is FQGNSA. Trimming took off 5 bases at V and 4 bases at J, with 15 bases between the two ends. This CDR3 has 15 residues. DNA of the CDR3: TGTGCCAGCAGCCCACGGTGGGGGCGGAATCAGCCCCAGCATTTT. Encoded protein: CASSPRWGRNQPQHF.

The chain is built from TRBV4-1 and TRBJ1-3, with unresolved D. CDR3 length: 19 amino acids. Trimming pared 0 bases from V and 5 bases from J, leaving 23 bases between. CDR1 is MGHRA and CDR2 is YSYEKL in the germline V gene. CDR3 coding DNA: TGCGCCAGCAGCCAAGAGTTCTTGACGGGGATGGCAGGACGAAACACCATATATTTT. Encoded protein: CASSQEFLTGMAGRNTIYF.

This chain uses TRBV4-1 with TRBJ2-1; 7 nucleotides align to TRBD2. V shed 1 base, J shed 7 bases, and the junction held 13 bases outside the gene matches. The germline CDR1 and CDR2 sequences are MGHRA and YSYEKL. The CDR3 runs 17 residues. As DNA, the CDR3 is TGCGCCAGCAGCCAAGTTGGCGGGAGACGTCGGGGTAATGAGCAGTTCTTC. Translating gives CASSQVGGRRRGNEQFF.